Ten or more counts support the clone carrying this TCR beta chain. These data come from a study of T-cell reconstitution after alpha-beta-depleted transplantation in children. Germline trimming cut 3 bases from V and 12 bases from J; bases unmatched to any gene: 4. The CDR3 is made up of 12 amino acids. During its preparation, the TCRbeta library received unique molecular identifiers. TCRdb reanalysed the PCR reads using MiXCR and keeps one entry per CDR3 protein. Of under 850,000 distinct CDR3 sequences listed, around 13% were seen once; the top ten hold 0.75% to 0.85%. The V gene is TRBV12-3 or TRBV12-4, the J gene TRBJ1-1; TRBD1 agrees at 10 bases. This specimen was PBMCs, taken before TCRalphabeta/CD19-depleted stem cell transplant. The sequence was collected from a girl aged 2 to 9 with congenital amegakaryocytic thrombocytopenia, due to receive a stem cell transplant. The CDR3: CASSLDRGGSFF. The DNA for the CDR3 is TGTGCCAGCAGTTTGGACAGGGGGGGCTCTTTCTTT.